A selection of T cell receptor beta chains follows, all from one sample in a study of T cell responses to AZD1222 COVID-19 vaccine. Profiling relied on immunoSEQ multiplex PCR, and the TCRdb table lists in-frame clones only, not all of them. Among around 120,000 clones listed, approximately 80% were seen once. Specimen: peripheral blood, collected 28 days after the second AZD1222 dose. Receptors originate from an adult who received the AZD1222 COVID-19 vaccine. CDR3s include the opening cysteine and the closing phenylalanine or tryptophan. D genes are given only for firm matches. Size values are once, few and many counts, or a class for expanded clones, and some rows have none.

v_gene	abundance	d_gene	j_gene	CDR3nt	CDR3aa
TRBV20-1	.	.	TRBJ1-2	TGCAGTGCTGAGATTTACGGCTACACCTTC	CSAEIYGYTF
TRBV7-9	few	TRBD1	TRBJ1-4	TGTGCCAGCAGCGCAAATTCGGACAGGGGGACTGAAAAACTGTTTTTT	CASSANSDRGTEKLFF
TRBV7-2	.	.	TRBJ1-2	TGTGCCAGCAGCCCCACAGGACCATCTTTGGGGGGCTACACCTTC	CASSPTGPSLGGYTF
TRBV5-1	.	.	TRBJ1-1	TGCGCCAGCAGCATCCAAATGAACACTGAAGCTTTCTTT	CASSIQMNTEAFF
TRBV7-2	once	TRBD1	TRBJ1-5	TGTGCCAGCAGTCCCGGGACAGGCCGAAATCAGCCCCAGCATTTT	CASSPGTGRNQPQHF
TRBV28	.	.	TRBJ1-2	TGTGCCAGCAGTTCCTATACGCCGATCGGAAGTGTCCTTTATGGCTACACCTTC	CASSSYTPIGSVLYGYTF
TRBV2	.	TRBD2	TRBJ2-1	TGTGCCAGCAGTGAACTTTCTGGTGGACTAGCGGGGCCGAGCTCCTACAATGAGCAGTTCTTC	CASSELSGGLAGPSSYNEQFF
TRBV5-4	.	.	TRBJ2-3	TGTGCCAGCAGCTTGCGGGGTAGCACAGATACGCAGTATTTT	CASSLRGSTDTQYF
TRBV7-9	once	.	TRBJ1-1	TGTGCCAGCCGAACCTCGCCCGGGACTAGGAACACTGAAGCTTTCTTT	CASRTSPGTRNTEAFF
TRBV7-4	.	.	TRBJ1-1	TGTGCCAGCAGCCCAAGCGGGGAGAATCGCACGAACACTGAAGCTTTCTTT	CASSPSGENRTNTEAFF
TRBV18	.	.	TRBJ2-7	TGTGCCAGCTCCCAGGGGAGGGGCTACGAGCAGTACTTC	CASSQGRGYEQYF
TRBV18	.	TRBD2	TRBJ2-1	TGTGCCAGCTCACCACTAGCGGGGAACTACAATGAGCAGTTCTTC	CASSPLAGNYNEQFF
TRBV27	.	.	TRBJ2-5	TGTGCCAGCAGTTTCAGGTGGGGGGTAAAGGAGACCCAGTACTTC	CASSFRWGVKETQYF
TRBV2	.	.	TRBJ2-5	TGTGCCAGCAGGGTGGGGCGGCAAGAGACCCAGTACTTC	CASRVGRQETQYF
TRBV5-4	.	.	TRBJ1-4	TGTGCCAGCACCCGAAACCCGACAGCTTCGGGTGAAAAACTGTTTTTT	CASTRNPTASGEKLFF
TRBV9	.	.	TRBJ1-1	TGTGCCAGCAGCGTAGGGGGGACAACTTTAACTGAAGCTTTCTTT	CASSVGGTTLTEAFF
TRBV3-1/TRBV3-2	.	TRBD1	TRBJ2-2	TGTGCCAGCAGCCATACCGGGACAGACACCGGGGAGCTGTTTTTT	CASSHTGTDTGELFF
TRBV24-1	.	.	TRBJ2-2	TGTGCCACCAGTGACCCCGGCCAGGGACCCACCGGGGAGCTGTTTTTT	CATSDPGQGPTGELFF
TRBV11-3	.	TRBD1	TRBJ1-1	TGTGCCAGCAGCTCCCGGGACAGGGCTACTGAAGCTTTCTTT	CASSSRDRATEAFF
TRBV9	few	TRBD1	TRBJ2-7	TGTGCCAGCAGCGTATCCCGGGACAGTCCCTACGAGCAGTACTTC	CASSVSRDSPYEQYF
TRBV12-3/TRBV12-4	.	.	TRBJ1-2	TGTGCCAGCAGTGACATAGGACTTGGCTGCACCTTC	CASSDIGLGCTF
TRBV7-8	.	TRBD2	TRBJ2-7	TGTGCCAGCAGCTCACCCCAAGCGGGGGTTTACGAGCAGTACTTC	CASSSPQAGVYEQYF
TRBV5-6	.	.	TRBJ1-5	TGTGCCAGCAGCGTGGGAGGATTTCAGCCCCAGCATTTT	CASSVGGFQPQHF
TRBV25-1	few	.	TRBJ2-7	TGTGCCAGCAGTGTATCTCACTCCTACGAGCAGTACTTC	CASSVSHSYEQYF
TRBV5-6	.	.	TRBJ1-5	TGTGCCAGCGGCCTAGGCAATCAGCCCCAGCATTTT	CASGLGNQPQHF
TRBV9	few	.	TRBJ2-3	TGTGCCAGCAGTCCTAGACCCACAGATACGCAGTATTTT	CASSPRPTDTQYF
TRBV15	.	.	TRBJ1-1	TGTGCCACCAGCAGAGAGCCCCTCTTTGACACTGAAGCTTTCTTT	CATSREPLFDTEAFF
TRBV28	.	.	TRBJ1-6	TGTGCCAGCAGTTTCCGAGGGGGTTCACCCCTCCACTTT	CASSFRGGSPLHF
TRBV2	.	TRBD2	TRBJ2-1	TGTGCCAGCAGCCGTTCGGGGGGTTCCTACAATGAGCAGTTCTTC	CASSRSGGSYNEQFF
TRBV6-5	.	.	TRBJ2-4	TGTGCCAGCAGTTACGTGGCAGGTCAAAACATTCAGTACTTC	CASSYVAGQNIQYF
TRBV7-2	.	.	TRBJ1-1	TGTGCCAGCAGCTTAGCCCCCAGGGCTGAAGCTTTCTTT	CASSLAPRAEAFF
TRBV18	.	.	TRBJ1-5	TGTGCCAGCTCACCACAGACTAATCAGCCCCAGCATTTT	CASSPQTNQPQHF
TRBV10-1	.	.	TRBJ1-1	TGCGCCAGCAGTGTAACAGGGTCCACTGAAGCTTTCTTT	CASSVTGSTEAFF
TRBV29-1	.	.	TRBJ1-2	TGCAGCGTTGACAGGAGTTATGGCTACACCTTC	CSVDRSYGYTF
TRBV6-5	once	.	TRBJ1-4	TGTGCCAGCCGCAGAGATCCAACTAATGAAAAACTGTTTTTT	CASRRDPTNEKLFF
TRBV2	.	.	TRBJ2-3	TGTGCCAGCAACCCAGGTTACACAGATACGCAGTATTTT	CASNPGYTDTQYF
TRBV3-1/TRBV3-2	.	.	TRBJ1-5	TGTGCCAGCAGCCAAGACAGGGACCAGCCCCAGCATTTT	CASSQDRDQPQHF